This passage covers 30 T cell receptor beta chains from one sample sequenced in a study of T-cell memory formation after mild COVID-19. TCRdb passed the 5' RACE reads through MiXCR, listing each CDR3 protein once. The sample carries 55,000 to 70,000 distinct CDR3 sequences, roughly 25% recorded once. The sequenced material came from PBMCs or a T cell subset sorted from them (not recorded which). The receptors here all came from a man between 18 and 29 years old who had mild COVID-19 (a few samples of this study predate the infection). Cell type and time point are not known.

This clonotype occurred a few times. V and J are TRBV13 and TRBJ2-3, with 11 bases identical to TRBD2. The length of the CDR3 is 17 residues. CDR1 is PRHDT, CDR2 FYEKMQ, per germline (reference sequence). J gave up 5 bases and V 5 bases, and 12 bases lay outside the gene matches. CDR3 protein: CASSPRSGGASVDTQYF. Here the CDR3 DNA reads TGTGCCAGCAGCCCCCGTAGCGGGGGGGCCTCGGTAGATACGCAGTATTTT. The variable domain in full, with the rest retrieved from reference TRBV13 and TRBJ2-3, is AAGVIQSPRHLIKEKRETATLKCYPIPRHDTVYWYQQGPGQDPQFLISFYEKMQSDKGSIPDRFSAQQFSDYHSELNMSSLELGDSALYFCASSPRSGGASVDTQYFGPGTRLTVL.

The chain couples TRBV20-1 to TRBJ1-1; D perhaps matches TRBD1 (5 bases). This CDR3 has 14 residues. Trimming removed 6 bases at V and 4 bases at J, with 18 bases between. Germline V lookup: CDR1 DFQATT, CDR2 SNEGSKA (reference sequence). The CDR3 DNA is TGCAGTGCCGAAGCGATCCACAGGAGCACTGAAGCTTTCTTT. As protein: CSAEAIHRSTEAFF.

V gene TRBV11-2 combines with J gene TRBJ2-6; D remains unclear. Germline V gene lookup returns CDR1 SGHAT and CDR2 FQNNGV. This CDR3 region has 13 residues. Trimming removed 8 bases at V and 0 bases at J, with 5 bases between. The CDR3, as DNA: TGTGCCAGCGGCTACTCTGGGGCCAACGTCCTGACTTTC. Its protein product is CASGYSGANVLTF.

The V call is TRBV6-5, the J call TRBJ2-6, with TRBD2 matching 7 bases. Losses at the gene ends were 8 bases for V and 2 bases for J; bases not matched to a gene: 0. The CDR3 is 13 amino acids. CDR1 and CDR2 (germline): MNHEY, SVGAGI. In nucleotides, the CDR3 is TGTGCCAGCGGACTAGCTGGGGCCAACGTCCTGACTTTC. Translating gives CASGLAGANVLTF.

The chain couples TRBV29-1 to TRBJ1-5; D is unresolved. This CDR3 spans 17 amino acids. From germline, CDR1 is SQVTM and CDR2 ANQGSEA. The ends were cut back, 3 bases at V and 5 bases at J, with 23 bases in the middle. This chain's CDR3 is CSVERVREPTPHQPQHF. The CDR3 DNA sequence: TGCAGCGTTGAGCGGGTCCGAGAACCAACCCCCCATCAGCCCCAGCATTTT.

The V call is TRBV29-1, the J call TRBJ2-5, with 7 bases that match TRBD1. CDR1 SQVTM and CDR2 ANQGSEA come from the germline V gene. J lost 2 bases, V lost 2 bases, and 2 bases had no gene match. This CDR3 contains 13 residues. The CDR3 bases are TGCAGCGTTGAAAGGGGGCTACAAGAGACCCAGTACTTC. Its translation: CSVERGLQETQYF.

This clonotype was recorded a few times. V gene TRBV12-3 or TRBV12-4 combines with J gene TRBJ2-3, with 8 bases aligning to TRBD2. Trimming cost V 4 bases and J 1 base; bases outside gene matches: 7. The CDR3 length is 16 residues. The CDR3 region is CASSSPLLAGTDTQYF. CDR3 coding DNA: TGTGCCAGCAGTTCTCCACTACTAGCGGGCACAGATACGCAGTATTTT.

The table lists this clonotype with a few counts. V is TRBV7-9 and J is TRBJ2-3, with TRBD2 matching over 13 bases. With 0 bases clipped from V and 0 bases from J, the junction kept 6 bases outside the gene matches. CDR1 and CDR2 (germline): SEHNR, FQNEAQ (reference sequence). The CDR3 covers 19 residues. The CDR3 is CASSLAGTSGEPSTDTQYF. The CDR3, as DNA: TGTGCCAGCAGCTTAGCCGGGACTAGCGGGGAGCCCAGCACAGATACGCAGTATTTT.

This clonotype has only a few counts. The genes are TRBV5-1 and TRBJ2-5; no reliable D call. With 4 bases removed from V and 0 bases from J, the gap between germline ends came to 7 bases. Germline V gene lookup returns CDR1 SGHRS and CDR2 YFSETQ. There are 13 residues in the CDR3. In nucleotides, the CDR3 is TGCGCCAGCAGCGATCTGAACCAAGAGACCCAGTACTTC. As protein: CASSDLNQETQYF.

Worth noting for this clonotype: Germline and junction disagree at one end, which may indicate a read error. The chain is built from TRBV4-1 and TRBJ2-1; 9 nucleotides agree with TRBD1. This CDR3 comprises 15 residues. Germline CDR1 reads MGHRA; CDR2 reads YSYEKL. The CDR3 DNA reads TGCGCCAACAGCCAAGAGGGACAGGGCTACAATGAGCAGTTCTTC. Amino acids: CANSQEGQGYNEQFF.

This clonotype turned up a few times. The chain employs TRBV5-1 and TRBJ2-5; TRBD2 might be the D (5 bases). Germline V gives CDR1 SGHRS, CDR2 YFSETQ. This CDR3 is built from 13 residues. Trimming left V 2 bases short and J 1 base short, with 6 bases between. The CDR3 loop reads CASSFGIQETQYF. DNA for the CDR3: TGCGCCAGCAGCTTCGGGATCCAAGAGACCCAGTACTTC. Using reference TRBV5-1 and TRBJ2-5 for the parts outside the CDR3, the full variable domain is KAGVTQTPRYLIKTRGQQVTLSCSPISGHRSVSWYQQTPGQGLQFLFEYFSETQRNKGNFPGRFSGRQFSNSRSEMNVSTLELGDSALYLCASSFGIQETQYFGPGTRLLVL.

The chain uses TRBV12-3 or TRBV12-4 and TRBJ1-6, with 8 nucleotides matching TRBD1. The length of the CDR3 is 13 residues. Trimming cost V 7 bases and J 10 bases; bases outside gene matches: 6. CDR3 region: CASTPGGESPLHF. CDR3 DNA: TGTGCCAGCACCCCAGGGGGCGAATCACCCCTCCACTTT.

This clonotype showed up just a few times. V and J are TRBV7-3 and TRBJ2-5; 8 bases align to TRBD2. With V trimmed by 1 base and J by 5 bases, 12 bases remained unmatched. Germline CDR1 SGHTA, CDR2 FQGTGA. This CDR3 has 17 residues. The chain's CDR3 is CASSLRGLGDSPETQYF. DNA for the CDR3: TGTGCCAGCAGCTTAAGGGGACTAGGAGATAGTCCGGAGACCCAGTACTTC.

The CDR3 loop reads CASSIVGRVSGEAFF. The CDR3 DNA follows: TGTGCCAGTAGTATAGTCGGCAGGGTGAGTGGTGAAGCTTTCTTT. The V gene is TRBV19, the J gene TRBJ1-1; TRBD1 might be the D (5 bases). The V and J ends lost 1 base and 7 bases respectively, with 16 bases between them. This CDR3 region has 15 residues. CDR1 is LNHDA, CDR2 SQIVND, per germline (reference sequence).

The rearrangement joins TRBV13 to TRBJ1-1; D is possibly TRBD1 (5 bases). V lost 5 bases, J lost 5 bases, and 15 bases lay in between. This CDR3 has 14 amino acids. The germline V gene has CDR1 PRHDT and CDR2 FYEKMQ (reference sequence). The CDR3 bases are TGTGCCAGCAGCGGAACCCCGGAGGGGACTGAAGCTTTCTTT. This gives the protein CASSGTPEGTEAFF.

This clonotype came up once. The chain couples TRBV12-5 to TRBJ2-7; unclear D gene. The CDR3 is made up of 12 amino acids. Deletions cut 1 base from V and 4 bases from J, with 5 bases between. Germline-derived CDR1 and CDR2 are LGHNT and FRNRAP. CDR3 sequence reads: CASGLDGYEQYF. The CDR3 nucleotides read TGTGCTAGTGGTTTGGACGGATACGAGCAGTACTTC.

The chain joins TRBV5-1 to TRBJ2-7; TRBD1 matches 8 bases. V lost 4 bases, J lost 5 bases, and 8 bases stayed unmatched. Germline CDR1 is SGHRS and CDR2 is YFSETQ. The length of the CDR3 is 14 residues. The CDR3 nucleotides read TGCGCCAGCAGCCTCGGACAGGGTGTCGACGAGCAGTACTTC. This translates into CASSLGQGVDEQYF.

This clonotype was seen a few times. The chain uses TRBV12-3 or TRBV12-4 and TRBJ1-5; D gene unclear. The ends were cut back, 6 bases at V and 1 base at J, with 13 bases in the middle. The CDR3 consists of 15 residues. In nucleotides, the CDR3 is TGTGCCAGCAGCCCGGGTCAGACGAGCAATCAGCCCCAGCATTTT. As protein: CASSPGQTSNQPQHF.

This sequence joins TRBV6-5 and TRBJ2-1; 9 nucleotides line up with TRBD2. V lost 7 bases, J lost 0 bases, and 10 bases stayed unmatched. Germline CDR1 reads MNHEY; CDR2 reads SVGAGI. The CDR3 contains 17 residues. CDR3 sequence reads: CASTPNSGGLSYNEQFF. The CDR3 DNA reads TGTGCCAGCACCCCGAATAGCGGGGGCCTCTCCTACAATGAGCAGTTCTTC.

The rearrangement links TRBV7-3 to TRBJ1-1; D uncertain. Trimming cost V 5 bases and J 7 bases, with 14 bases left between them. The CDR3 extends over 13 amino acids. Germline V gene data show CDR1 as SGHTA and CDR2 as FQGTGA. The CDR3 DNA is TGTGCCAGCAGCACACACTCAACCGGTGAAGCTTTCTTT. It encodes CASSTHSTGEAFF. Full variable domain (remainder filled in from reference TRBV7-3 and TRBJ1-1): GAGVSQTPSNKVTEKGKYVELRCDPISGHTALYWYRQSLGQGPEFLIYFQGTGAADDSGLPNDRFFAVRPEGSVSTLKIQRTERGDSAVYLCASSTHSTGEAFFGQGTRLTVV.

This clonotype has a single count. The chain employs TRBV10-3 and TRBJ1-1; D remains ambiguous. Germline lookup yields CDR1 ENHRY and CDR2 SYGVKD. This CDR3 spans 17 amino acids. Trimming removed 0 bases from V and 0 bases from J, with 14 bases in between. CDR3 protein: CAISESGNPYMNTEAFF. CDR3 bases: TGTGCCATCAGTGAGTCGGGAAACCCATACATGAACACTGAAGCTTTCTTT.

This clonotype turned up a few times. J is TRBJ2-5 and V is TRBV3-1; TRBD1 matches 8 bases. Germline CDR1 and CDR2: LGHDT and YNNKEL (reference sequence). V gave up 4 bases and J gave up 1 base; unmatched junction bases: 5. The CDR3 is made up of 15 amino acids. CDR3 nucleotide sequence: TGTGCCAGCAGCCCGGACAGGGCGATCCAAGAGACCCAGTACTTC. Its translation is CASSPDRAIQETQYF.

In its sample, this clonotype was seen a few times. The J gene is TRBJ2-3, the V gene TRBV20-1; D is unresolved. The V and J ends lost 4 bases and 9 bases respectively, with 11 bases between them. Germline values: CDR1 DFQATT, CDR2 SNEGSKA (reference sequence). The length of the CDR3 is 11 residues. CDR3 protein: CSAKPAGTQYF. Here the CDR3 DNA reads TGCAGTGCTAAGCCTGCTGGGACGCAGTATTTT.

The DNA for the CDR3 is TGTGCCAGCAGTCCCGAGGCAGGGCTGCTCACCTACGAGCAGTACTTC. Amino acids: CASSPEAGLLTYEQYF. This sequence joins TRBV4-2 and TRBJ2-7; D is perhaps TRBD1 (5 bases). Trimming removed 6 bases from V and 2 bases from J, with 20 bases in between. The CDR3 covers 16 residues. Looked up from germline, CDR1 is LGHNA and CDR2 is YNFKEQ.

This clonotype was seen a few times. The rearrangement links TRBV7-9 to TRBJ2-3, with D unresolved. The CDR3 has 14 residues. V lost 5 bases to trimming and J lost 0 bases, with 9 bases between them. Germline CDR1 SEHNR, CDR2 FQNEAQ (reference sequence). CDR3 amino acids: CASSPGLSTDTQYF. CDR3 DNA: TGTGCCAGCAGCCCGGGCCTGAGCACAGATACGCAGTATTTT.

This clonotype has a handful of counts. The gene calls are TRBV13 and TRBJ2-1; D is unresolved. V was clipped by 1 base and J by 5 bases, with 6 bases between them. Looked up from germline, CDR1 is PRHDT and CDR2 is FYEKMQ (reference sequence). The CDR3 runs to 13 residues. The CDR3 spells CASSLVGDNEQFF. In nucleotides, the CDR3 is TGTGCCAGCAGCTTAGTCGGAGACAATGAGCAGTTCTTC.

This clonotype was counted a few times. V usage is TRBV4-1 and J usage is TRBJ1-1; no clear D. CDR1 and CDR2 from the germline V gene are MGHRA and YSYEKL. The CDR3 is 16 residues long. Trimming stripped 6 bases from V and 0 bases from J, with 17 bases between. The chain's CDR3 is CASRFMQGHVNTEAFF. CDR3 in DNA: TGCGCCAGCAGATTTATGCAAGGTCATGTGAACACTGAAGCTTTCTTT.

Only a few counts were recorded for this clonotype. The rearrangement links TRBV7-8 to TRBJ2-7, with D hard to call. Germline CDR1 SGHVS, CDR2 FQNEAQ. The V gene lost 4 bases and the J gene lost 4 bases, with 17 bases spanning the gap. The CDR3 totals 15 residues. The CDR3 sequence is CASSSEASVLYEQYV. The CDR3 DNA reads TGTGCCAGCAGCTCGGAAGCGTCCGTTCTTTACGAGCAGTACGTC.

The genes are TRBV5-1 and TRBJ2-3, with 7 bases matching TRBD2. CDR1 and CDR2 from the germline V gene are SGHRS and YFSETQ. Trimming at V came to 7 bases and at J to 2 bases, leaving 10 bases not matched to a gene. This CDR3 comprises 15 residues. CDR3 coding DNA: TGCGCCAGCGGACCGATCGGGGGGAACACAGATACGCAGTATTTT. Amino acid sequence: CASGPIGGNTDTQYF. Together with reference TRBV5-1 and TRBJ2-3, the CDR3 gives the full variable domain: KAGVTQTPRYLIKTRGQQVTLSCSPISGHRSVSWYQQTPGQGLQFLFEYFSETQRNKGNFPGRFSGRQFSNSRSEMNVSTLELGDSALYLCASGPIGGNTDTQYFGPGTRLTVL.

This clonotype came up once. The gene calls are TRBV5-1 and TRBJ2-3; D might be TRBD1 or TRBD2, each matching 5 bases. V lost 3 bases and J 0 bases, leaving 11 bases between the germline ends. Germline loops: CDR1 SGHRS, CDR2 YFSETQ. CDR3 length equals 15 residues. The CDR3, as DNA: TGCGCCAGCAGCTACCGGGACGGTAGCACAGATACGCAGTATTTT. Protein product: CASSYRDGSTDTQYF.